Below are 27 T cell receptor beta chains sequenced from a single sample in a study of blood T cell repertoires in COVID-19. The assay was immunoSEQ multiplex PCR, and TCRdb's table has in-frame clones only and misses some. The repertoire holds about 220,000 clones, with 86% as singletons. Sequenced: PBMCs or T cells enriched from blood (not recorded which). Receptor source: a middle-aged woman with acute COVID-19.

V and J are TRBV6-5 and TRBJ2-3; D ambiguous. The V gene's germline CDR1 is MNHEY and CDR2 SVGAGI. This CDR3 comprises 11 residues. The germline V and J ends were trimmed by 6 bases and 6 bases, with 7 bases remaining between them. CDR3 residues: CASSPRDTQYF. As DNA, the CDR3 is TGTGCCAGCAGCCCCCGGGATACGCAGTATTTT.

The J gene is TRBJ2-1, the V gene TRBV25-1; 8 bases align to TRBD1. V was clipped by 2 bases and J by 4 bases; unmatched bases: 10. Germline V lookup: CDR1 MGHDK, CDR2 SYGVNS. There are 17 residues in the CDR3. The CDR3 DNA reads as TGTGCCAGCAGTGAACATCCCGGGACAGGAAAATACAATGAGCAGTTCTTC. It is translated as CASSEHPGTGKYNEQFF.

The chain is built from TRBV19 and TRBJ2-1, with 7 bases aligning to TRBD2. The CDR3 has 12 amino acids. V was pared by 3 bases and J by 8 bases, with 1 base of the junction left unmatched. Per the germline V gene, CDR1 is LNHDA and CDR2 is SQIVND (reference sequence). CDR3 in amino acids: CASSMGGDEQFF. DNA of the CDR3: TGTGCCAGTAGTATGGGGGGGGATGAGCAGTTCTTC.

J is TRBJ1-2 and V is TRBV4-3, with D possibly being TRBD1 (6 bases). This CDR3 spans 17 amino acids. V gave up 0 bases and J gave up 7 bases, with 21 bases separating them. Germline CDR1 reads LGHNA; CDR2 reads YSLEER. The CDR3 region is CASSQDSQGITAAGYTF. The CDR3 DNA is TGCGCCAGCAGCCAAGACTCACAGGGAATTACGGCCGCTGGCTACACCTTC.

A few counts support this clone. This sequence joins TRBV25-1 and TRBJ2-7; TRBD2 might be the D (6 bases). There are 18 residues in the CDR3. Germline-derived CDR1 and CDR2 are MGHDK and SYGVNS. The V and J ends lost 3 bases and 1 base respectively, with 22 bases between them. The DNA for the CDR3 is TGTGCCAGCAGTGATAGTGGGACCCAAACCGGAGGGTCCTACGAGCAGTACTTC. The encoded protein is CASSDSGTQTGGSYEQYF.

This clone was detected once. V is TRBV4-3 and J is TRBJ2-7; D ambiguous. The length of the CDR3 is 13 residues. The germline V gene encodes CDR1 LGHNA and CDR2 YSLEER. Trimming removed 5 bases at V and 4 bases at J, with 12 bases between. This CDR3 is CASSTSLQYEQYF. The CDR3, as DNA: TGCGCCAGCAGCACGTCTCTTCAGTACGAGCAGTACTTC.

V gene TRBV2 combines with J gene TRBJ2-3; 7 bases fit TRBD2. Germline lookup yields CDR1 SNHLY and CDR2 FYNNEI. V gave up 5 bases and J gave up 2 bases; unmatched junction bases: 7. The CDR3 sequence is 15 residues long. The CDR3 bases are TGTGCCAGCAGTAGCCAGCGGGGTCACACAGATACGCAGTATTTT. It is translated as CASSSQRGHTDTQYF.

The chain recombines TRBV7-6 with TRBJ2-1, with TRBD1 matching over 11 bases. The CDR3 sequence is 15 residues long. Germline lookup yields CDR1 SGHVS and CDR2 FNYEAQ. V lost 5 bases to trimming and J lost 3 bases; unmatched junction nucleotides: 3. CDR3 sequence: CASSEDRGLYNEQFF. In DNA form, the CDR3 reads TGTGCCAGCAGCGAGGACAGGGGGCTCTACAATGAGCAGTTCTTC. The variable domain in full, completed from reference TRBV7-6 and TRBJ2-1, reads GAGVSQSPRYKVTKRGQDVALRCDPISGHVSLYWYRQALGQGPEFLTYFNYEAQQDKSGLPNDRFSAERPEGSISTLTIQRTEQRDSAMYRCASSEDRGLYNEQFFGPGTRLTVL.

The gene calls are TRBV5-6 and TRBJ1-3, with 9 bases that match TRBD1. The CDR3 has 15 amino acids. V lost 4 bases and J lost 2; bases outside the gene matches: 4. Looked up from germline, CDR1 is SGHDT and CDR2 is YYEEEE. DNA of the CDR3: TGTGCCAGCAGCCTCCGGACAGGGGCTGGAAACACCATATATTTT. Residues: CASSLRTGAGNTIYF. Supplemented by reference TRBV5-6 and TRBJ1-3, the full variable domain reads DAGVTQSPTHLIKTRGQQVTLRCSPKSGHDTVSWYQQALGQGPQFIFQYYEEEERQRGNFPDRFSGHQFPNYSSELNVNALLLGDSALYLCASSLRTGAGNTIYFGEGSWLTVV.

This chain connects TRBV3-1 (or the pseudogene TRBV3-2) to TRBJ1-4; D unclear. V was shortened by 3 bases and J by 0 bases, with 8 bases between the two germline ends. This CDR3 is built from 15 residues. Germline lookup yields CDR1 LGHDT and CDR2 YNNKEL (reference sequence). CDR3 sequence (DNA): TGTGCCAGCAGCCATGGTACAGCAACTAATGAAAAACTGTTTTTT. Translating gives CASSHGTATNEKLFF.

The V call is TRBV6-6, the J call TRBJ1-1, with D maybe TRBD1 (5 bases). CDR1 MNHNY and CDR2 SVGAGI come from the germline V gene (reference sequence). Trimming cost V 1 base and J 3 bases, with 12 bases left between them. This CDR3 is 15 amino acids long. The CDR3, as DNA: TGTGCCAGCAGTTACTTGGGGAGGGGAGACACTGAAGCTTTCTTT. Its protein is CASSYLGRGDTEAFF.

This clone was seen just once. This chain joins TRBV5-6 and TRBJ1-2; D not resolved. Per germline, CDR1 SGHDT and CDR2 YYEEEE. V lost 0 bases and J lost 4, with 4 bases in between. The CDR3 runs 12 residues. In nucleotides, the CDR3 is TGTGCCAGCAGCTTGGTGGCCTATGGCTACACCTTC. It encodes CASSLVAYGYTF.

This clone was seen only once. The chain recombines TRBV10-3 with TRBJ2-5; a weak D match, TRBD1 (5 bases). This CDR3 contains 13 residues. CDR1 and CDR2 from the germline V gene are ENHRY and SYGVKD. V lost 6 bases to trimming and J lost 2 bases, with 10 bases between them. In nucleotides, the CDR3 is TGTGCCATCAGGGACGGACAACAAGAGACCCAGTACTTC. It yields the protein CAIRDGQQETQYF.

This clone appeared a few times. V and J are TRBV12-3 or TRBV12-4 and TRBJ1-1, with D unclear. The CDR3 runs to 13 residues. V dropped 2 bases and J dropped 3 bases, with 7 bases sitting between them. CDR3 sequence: CASSLQDYTEAFF. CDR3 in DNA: TGTGCCAGCAGTTTACAGGATTACACTGAAGCTTTCTTT.

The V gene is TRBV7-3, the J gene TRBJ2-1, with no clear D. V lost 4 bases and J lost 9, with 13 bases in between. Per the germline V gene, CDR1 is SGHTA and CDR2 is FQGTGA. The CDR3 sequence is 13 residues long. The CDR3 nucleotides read TGTGCCAGCAGCTCCCCTCCTGCGAGTGAGCAGTTCTTC. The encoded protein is CASSSPPASEQFF.

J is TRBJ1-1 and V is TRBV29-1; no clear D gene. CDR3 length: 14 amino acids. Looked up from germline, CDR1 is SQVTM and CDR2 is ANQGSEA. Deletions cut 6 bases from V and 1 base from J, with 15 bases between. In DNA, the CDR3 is TGCAGCGTCACGTGGACTGGTCGGAACACTGAAGCTTTCTTT. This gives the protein CSVTWTGRNTEAFF.

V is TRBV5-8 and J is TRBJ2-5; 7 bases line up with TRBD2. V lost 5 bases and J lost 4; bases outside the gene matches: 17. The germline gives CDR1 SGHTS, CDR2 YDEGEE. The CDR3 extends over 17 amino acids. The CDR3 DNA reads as TGTGCCAGCAGATCCACAGGCGGCGGGGGACCCCCAGAGACCCAGTACTTC. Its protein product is CASRSTGGGGPPETQYF.

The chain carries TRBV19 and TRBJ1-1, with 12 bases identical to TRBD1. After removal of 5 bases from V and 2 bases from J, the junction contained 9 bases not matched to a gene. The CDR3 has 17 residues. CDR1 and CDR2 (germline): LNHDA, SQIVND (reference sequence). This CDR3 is CASSGGQGAGLNTEAFF. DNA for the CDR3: TGTGCCAGTAGTGGGGGACAGGGGGCTGGGTTAAACACTGAAGCTTTCTTT.

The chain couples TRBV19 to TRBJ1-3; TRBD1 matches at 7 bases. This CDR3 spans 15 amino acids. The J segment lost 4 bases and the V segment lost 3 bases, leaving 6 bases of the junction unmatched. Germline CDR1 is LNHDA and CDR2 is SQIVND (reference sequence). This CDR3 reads CASSINRQGGNTIYF. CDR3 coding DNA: TGTGCCAGTAGTATTAATCGACAGGGCGGAAACACCATATATTTT.

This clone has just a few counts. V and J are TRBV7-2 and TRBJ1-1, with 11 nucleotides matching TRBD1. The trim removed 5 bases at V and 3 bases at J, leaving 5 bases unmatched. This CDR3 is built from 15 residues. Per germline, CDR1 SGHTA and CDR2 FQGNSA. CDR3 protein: CASSPDRGRDTEAFF. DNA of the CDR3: TGTGCCAGCAGCCCGGACAGGGGGCGAGACACTGAAGCTTTCTTT.

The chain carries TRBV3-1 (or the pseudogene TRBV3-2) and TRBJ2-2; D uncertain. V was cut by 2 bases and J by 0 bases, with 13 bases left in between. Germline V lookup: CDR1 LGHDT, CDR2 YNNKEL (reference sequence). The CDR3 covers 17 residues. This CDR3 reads CASSQHPWRTNTGELFF. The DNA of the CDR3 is TGTGCCAGCAGCCAACATCCTTGGAGAACGAACACCGGGGAGCTGTTTTTT.

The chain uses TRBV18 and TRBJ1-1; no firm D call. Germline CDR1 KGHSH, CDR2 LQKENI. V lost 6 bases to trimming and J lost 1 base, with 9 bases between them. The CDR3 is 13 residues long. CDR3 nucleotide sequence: TGTGCCAGCTCCGGGGAGAAGAACACTGAAGCTTTCTTT. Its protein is CASSGEKNTEAFF.

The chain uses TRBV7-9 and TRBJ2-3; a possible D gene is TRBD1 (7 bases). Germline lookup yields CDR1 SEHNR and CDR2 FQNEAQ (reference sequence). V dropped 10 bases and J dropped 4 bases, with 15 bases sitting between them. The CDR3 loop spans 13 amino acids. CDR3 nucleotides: TGTGCCACAGGGGGGAGATCGTCAGATACGCAGTATTTT. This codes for CATGGRSSDTQYF.

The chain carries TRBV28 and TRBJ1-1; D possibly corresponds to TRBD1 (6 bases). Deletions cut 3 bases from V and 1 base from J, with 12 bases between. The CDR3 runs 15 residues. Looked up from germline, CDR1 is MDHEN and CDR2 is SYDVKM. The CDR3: CASSFPTGQNTEAFF. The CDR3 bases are TGTGCCAGCAGTTTTCCCACAGGGCAGAACACTGAAGCTTTCTTT.

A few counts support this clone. CDR3 protein: CSVAQGMGYTEAFF. In nucleotides, the CDR3 is TGCAGCGTTGCACAGGGGATGGGGTACACTGAAGCTTTCTTT. The rearrangement links TRBV29-1 to TRBJ1-1, with 7 bases that match TRBD1. V shed 4 bases and J 3 bases; nucleotides not matched to a gene: 8. This CDR3 contains 14 residues. Germline V gene lookup returns CDR1 SQVTM and CDR2 ANQGSEA.

The CDR3, as DNA: TGTGCCAGCAGTTTATTTGACCTAGCGGGGCTCAGCTCCTACGAGCAGTACTTC. Amino acids: CASSLFDLAGLSSYEQYF. V usage is TRBV27 and J usage is TRBJ2-7; 9 bases align to TRBD2. The germline V gene has CDR1 MNHEY and CDR2 SMNVEV (reference sequence). V was pared by 1 base and J by 0 bases, with 10 bases of the junction left unmatched. The CDR3 runs 18 residues.

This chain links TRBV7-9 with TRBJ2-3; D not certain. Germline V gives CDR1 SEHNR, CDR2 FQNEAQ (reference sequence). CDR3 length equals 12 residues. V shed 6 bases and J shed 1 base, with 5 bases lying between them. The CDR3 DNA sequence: TGTGCCAGCAGTACAGGCACAGATACGCAGTATTTT. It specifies CASSTGTDTQYF. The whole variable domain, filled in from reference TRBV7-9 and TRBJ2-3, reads DTGVSQNPRHKITKRGQNVTFRCDPISEHNRLYWYRQTLGQGPEFLTYFQNEAQLEKSRLLSDRFSAERPKGSFSTLEIQRTEQGDSAMYLCASSTGTDTQYFGPGTRLTVL.